Only one count was recorded for the clone carrying this T cell receptor (beta chain). As yet, its antigen is unknown. Because the CDR3's place on the DNA is in doubt, the DNA is left out and the CDR3 is given as listed by TCRdb. The germline CDR1 and CDR2 sequences are MDHEN and SYDVKM. The CDR3 totals 14 residues, both ends included. These data belong to a study of lymphopenia after photon versus proton radiotherapy. Clones were sequenced by immunoSEQ multiplex PCR, and TCRdb holds only the in-frame ones, with some missing. The table shows about 8,300 clones, with around nine tenths occurring only once. Study-level findings and limits: Authors raise, but do not show, better survival with proton therapy.

The source was peripheral blood, collected from a patient treated with photon-based radiotherapy. V is TRBV28 and J is TRBJ1-2. The sequence was collected from a man older than 75 with cholangiocarcinoma. The CDR3 reads CASSLGTSVDGYTF.